This entry concerns a single T cell receptor (beta chain). This sample stems from a study of T-cell memory formation after mild COVID-19. Libraries for TCRalpha and TCRbeta carried sample barcodes and unique molecular identifiers via 5'RACE. TCRdb itself ran the 5' RACE reads through MiXCR, one entry per CDR3 protein. The table lists about 140,000 distinct CDR3 sequences, 13% to 15% of them singletons. Germline V CDR1 and CDR2: SGHTA, FQGNSA. Trimming removed 3 bases from V and 3 bases from J, with 11 bases in between. This CDR3 is built from 14 residues. Sequencing was performed on PBMCs or a T cell subset sorted from them (not recorded which). This TCR was sampled from an adult woman who had mild COVID-19 (a few samples of this study predate the infection). Cell type and time point are not known. This chain joins TRBV7-2 and TRBJ1-2; the D gene is possibly TRBD1 (5 bases). The CDR3 region has the DNA TGTGCCAGCAGCTTTACGGGACCAGACTATGGCTACACCTTC. Translated, it gives CASSFTGPDYGYTF. The full variable domain, with the rest looked up from reference TRBV7-2 and TRBJ1-2, is GAGVSQSPSNKVTEKGKDVELRCDPISGHTALYWYRQSLGQGLEFLIYFQGNSAPDKSGLPSDRFSAERTGGSVSTLTIQRTQQEDSAVYLCASSFTGPDYGYTFGSGTRLTVV.